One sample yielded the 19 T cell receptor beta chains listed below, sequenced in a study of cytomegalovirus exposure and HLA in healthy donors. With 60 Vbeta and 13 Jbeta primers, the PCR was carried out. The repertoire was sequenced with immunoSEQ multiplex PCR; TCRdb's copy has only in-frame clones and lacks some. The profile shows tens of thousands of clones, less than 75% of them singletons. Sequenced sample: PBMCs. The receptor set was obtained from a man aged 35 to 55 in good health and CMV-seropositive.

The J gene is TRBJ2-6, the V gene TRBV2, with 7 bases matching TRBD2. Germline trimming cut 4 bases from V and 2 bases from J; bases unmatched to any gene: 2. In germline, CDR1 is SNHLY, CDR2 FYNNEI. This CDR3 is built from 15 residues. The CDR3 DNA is TGTGCCAGCAGTGCCAGCGGGACTGGGGCCAACGTCCTGACTTTC. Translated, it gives CASSASGTGANVLTF.

The CDR3 bases are TGTGCCAGCAGCTTCCTGGGGGCGTCTAACTATGGCTACACCTTC. Residues: CASSFLGASNYGYTF. This chain links TRBV28 with TRBJ1-2; D might be TRBD1 (6 bases). Trimming left V 6 bases short and J 0 bases short, with 14 bases between. There are 15 residues in the CDR3. The germline gives CDR1 MDHEN, CDR2 SYDVKM.

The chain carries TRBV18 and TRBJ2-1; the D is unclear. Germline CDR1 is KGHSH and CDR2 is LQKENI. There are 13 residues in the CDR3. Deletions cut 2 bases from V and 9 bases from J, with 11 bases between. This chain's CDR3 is CASSPGPLSEQFF. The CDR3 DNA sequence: TGTGCCAGCTCACCAGGGCCACTGAGTGAGCAGTTCTTC. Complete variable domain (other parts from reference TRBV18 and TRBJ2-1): NAGVMQNPRHLVRRRGQEARLRCSPMKGHSHVYWYRQLPEEGLKFMVYLQKENIIDESGMPKERFSAEFPKEGPSILRIQQVVRGDSAAYFCASSPGPLSEQFFGPGTRLTVL.

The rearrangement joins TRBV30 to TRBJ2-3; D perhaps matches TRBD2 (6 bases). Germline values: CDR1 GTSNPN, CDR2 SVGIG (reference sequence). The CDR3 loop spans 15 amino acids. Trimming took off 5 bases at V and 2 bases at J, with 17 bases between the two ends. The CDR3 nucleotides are TGTGCCTGGGCCGTCGCCGGGGGAACCACAGATACGCAGTATTTT. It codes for CAWAVAGGTTDTQYF. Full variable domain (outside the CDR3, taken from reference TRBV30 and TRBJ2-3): SQTIHQWPATLVQPVGSPLSLECTVEGTSNPNLYWYRQAAGRGLQLLFYSVGIGQISSEVPQNLSASRPQDRQFILSSKKLLLSDSGFYLCAWAVAGGTTDTQYFGPGTRLTVL.

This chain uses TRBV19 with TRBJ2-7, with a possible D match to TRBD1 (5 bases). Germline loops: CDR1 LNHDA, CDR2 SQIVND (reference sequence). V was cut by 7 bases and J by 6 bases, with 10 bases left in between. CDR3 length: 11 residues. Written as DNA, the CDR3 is TGTGCCAGTAAAGGGGCGAGCGAGCAGTACTTC. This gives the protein CASKGASEQYF.

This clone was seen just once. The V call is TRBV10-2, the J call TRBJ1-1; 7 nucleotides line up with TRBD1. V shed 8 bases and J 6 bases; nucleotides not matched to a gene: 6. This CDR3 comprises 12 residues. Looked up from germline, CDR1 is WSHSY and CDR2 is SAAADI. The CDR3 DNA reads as TGCGCCAGCCGACAGGGTGAGGCTGAAGCTTTCTTT. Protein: CASRQGEAEAFF.

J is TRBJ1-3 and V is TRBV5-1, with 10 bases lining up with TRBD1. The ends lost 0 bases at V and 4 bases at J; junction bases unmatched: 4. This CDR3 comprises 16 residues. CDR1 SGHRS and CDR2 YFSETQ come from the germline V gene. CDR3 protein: CASSLGDRGFGNTIYF. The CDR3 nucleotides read TGCGCCAGCAGCTTGGGGGACAGGGGATTCGGAAACACCATATATTTT.

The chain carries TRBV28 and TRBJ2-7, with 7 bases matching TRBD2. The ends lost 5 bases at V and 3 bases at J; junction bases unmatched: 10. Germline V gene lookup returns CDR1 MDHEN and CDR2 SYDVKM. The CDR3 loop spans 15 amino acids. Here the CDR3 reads CASSSSGEGGYEQYF. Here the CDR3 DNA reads TGTGCCAGCAGTAGCAGCGGGGAGGGCGGCTACGAGCAGTACTTC.

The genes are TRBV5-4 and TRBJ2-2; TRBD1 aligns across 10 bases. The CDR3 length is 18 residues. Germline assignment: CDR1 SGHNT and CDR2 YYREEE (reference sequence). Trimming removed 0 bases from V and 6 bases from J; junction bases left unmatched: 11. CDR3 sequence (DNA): TGTGCCAGCAGCTTGGGGACCAGATGGACAGGGGGAGCCGGGGAGCTGTTTTTT. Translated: CASSLGTRWTGGAGELFF.

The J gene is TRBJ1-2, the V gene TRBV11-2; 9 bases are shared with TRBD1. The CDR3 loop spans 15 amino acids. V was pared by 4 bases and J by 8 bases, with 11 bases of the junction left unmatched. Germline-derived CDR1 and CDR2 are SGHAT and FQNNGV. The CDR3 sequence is CASSSLQGARDGYTF. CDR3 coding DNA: TGTGCCAGCAGCTCTCTACAGGGGGCCAGAGACGGCTACACCTTC.

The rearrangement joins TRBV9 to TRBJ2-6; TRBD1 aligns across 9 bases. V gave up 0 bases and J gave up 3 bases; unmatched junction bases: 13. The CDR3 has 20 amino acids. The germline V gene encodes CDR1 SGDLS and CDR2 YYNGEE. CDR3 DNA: TGTGCCAGCAGCGTAGTACCATCGGGGGGACAGGGTCTTGGGGCCAACGTCCTGACTTTC. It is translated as CASSVVPSGGQGLGANVLTF.

CDR3 nucleotide sequence: TGTGCCATCAGCGGACAGGGGTTTTCACCCCTCCACTTT. Translating it yields CAISGQGFSPLHF. V usage is TRBV10-3 and J usage is TRBJ1-6, with TRBD1 matching 9 bases. The length of the CDR3 is 13 residues. Looked up from germline, CDR1 is ENHRY and CDR2 is SYGVKD. J gave up 9 bases and V 6 bases, and 3 bases lay outside the gene matches.

This CDR3 reads CASSGTGFNQPQHF. CDR3 in DNA: TGTGCCAGCAGCGGGACAGGGTTCAATCAGCCCCAGCATTTT. The chain couples TRBV6-5 to TRBJ1-5; 9 positions match TRBD1. V was pared by 6 bases and J by 3 bases, with 3 bases of the junction left unmatched. CDR1 is MNHEY, CDR2 SVGAGI, per germline. The CDR3 contains 14 residues.

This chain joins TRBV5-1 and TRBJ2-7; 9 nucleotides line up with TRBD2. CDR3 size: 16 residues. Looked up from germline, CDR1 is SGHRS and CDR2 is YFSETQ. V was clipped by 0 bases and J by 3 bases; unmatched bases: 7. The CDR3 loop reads CASSLDSGGRNYEQYF. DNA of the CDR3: TGCGCCAGCAGCTTGGATAGCGGGGGCCGCAACTACGAGCAGTACTTC.

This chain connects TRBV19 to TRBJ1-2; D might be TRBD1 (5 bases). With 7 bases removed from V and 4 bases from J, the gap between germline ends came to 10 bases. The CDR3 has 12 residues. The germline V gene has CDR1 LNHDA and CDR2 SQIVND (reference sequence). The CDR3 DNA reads TGTGCCAGTAAGGGGCCAGTCTATGGCTACACCTTC. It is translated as CASKGPVYGYTF. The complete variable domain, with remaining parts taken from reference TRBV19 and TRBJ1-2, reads DGGITQSPKYLFRKEGQNVTLSCEQNLNHDAMYWYRQDPGQGLRLIYYSQIVNDFQKGDIAEGYSVSREKKESFPLTVTSAQKNPTAFYLCASKGPVYGYTFGSGTRLTVV.

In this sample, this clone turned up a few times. CDR3: CASTSDRGLPYEQYF. Here the CDR3 DNA reads TGTGCCAGCACCTCGGACAGGGGCCTCCCCTACGAGCAGTACTTC. V and J are TRBV7-9 and TRBJ2-7, with 9 nucleotides matching TRBD1. The J segment lost 2 bases and the V segment lost 7 bases, leaving 9 bases of the junction unmatched. The CDR3 contains 15 residues. Germline V lookup: CDR1 SEHNR, CDR2 FQNEAQ (reference sequence).

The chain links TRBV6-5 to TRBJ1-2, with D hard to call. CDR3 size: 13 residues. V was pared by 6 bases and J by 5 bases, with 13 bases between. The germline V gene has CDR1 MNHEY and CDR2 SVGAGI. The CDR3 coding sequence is TGTGCCAGCAGCGACCGTCAGGCGTATGGCTACACCTTC. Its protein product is CASSDRQAYGYTF.

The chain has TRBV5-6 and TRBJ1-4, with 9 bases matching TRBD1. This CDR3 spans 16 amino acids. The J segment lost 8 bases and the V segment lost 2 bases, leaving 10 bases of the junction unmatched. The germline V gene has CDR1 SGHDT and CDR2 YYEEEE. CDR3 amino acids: CASSFTGGPGGEKLFF. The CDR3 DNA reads TGTGCCAGCAGCTTCACAGGGGGCCCAGGAGGAGAAAAACTGTTTTTT. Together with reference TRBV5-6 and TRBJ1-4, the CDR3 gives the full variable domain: DAGVTQSPTHLIKTRGQQVTLRCSPKSGHDTVSWYQQALGQGPQFIFQYYEEEERQRGNFPDRFSGHQFPNYSSELNVNALLLGDSALYLCASSFTGGPGGEKLFFGSGTQLSVL.

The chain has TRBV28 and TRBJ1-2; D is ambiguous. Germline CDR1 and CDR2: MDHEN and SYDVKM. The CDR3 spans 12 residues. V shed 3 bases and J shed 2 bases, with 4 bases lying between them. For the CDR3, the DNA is TGTGCCAGCAGTTTTCAGAACTATGGCTACACCTTC. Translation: CASSFQNYGYTF.